These 32 T cell receptor beta chains share one sample of origin, sequenced in a study of blood T cell repertoires in COVID-19. TCRdb's copy holds only in-frame clones and misses some; the assay was immunoSEQ multiplex PCR. The data contain around 50,000 clones, approximately 90% of them seen just once; the ten biggest clones take up around 1.5%. The material sequenced was peripheral blood. Source of these receptors: a man aged 55 to 70 with acute or convalescent COVID-19.

This clone has only one observation. This rearrangement joins TRBV27 to TRBJ1-2; D is unclear. CDR3 length: 13 amino acids. Trimming took 6 bases from V and 7 from J, leaving 15 bases between them. The V gene's germline CDR1 is MNHEY and CDR2 SMNVEV (reference sequence). Here the CDR3 DNA reads TGTGCCAGCAGCCCGACCACTCGCGGTGGCTACACCTTC. This translates into CASSPTTRGGYTF.

J is TRBJ1-4 and V is TRBV6-1; no reliable D call. V was cut by 1 base and J by 14 bases, with 17 bases left in between. The CDR3 consists of 14 residues. Germline CDR1 MNHNS, CDR2 SASEGT. This CDR3 is CASSEGDTSGFLFF. CDR3 nucleotides: TGTGCCAGCAGTGAAGGCGACACCTCGGGGTTTCTGTTTTTT.

V and J are TRBV3-1 (or the pseudogene TRBV3-2) and TRBJ2-5; TRBD2 might be the D (6 bases). V was pared by 4 bases and J by 1 base, with 10 bases between. This CDR3 is 14 amino acids long. CDR1 LGHDT and CDR2 YNNKEL come from the germline V gene (reference sequence). CDR3 sequence: CASSLLATQETQYF. The DNA for the CDR3 is TGTGCCAGCAGCCTTCTAGCGACCCAAGAGACCCAGTACTTC.

The chain is built from TRBV7-2 and TRBJ2-1, with a weak D call TRBD2 (5 bases). Per the germline V gene, CDR1 is SGHTA and CDR2 is FQGNSA. V lost 1 base, J lost 2 bases, and 9 bases lay in between. This CDR3 is 15 amino acids long. CDR3 nucleotides: TGTGCCAGCAGCTTAGGGGCGACTACCTACAATGAGCAGTTCTTC. This sequence encodes CASSLGATTYNEQFF.

CDR3 residues: CASSRDSWENTGELFF. DNA of the CDR3: TGTGCCAGCAGTCGGGACTCTTGGGAAAACACCGGGGAGCTGTTTTTT. The chain combines TRBV2 with TRBJ2-2; D may be TRBD2 (6 bases). Trimming took off 5 bases at V and 2 bases at J, with 15 bases between the two ends. The CDR3 totals 16 residues. Germline V lookup: CDR1 SNHLY, CDR2 FYNNEI. The full variable domain, its missing parts supplied by reference TRBV2 and TRBJ2-2, is EPEVTQTPSHQVTQMGQEVILRCVPISNHLYFYWYRQILGQKVEFLVSFYNNEISEKSEIFDDQFSVERPDGSNFTLKIRSTKLEDSAMYFCASSRDSWENTGELFFGEGSRLTVL.

V usage is TRBV30 and J usage is TRBJ2-1, with 13 bases that match TRBD2. This CDR3 comprises 18 residues. CDR1 and CDR2 from the germline V gene are GTSNPN and SVGIG (reference sequence). Germline trimming cut 2 bases from V and 6 bases from J; bases unmatched to any gene: 13. CDR3 residues: CAWSTPRPLAGGPNEQFF. The CDR3 nucleotides read TGTGCCTGGAGTACCCCTCGGCCACTAGCGGGAGGGCCCAATGAGCAGTTCTTC.

The CDR3 DNA is TGCGCCAGCAGCTTGCCCCCCCGCCACAGCAGCTCCTACGAGCAGTACTTC. Translating it yields CASSLPPRHSSSYEQYF. This chain connects TRBV5-1 to TRBJ2-7; D is unclear. The CDR3 runs to 17 residues. V was cut by 1 base and J by 0 bases, with 17 bases left in between. CDR1 is SGHRS and CDR2 is YFSETQ in the germline V gene.

The chain carries TRBV2 and TRBJ2-7, with D uncertain. This CDR3 is 11 amino acids long. Germline assignment: CDR1 SNHLY and CDR2 FYNNEI. The V end lost 4 bases, the J end lost 3 bases, and 4 bases lay between the germline ends. The CDR3 loop reads CASSVFYEQYF. DNA for the CDR3: TGTGCCAGCAGTGTATTCTACGAGCAGTACTTC.

This rearrangement joins TRBV10-3 to TRBJ2-7; D perhaps matches TRBD1 (7 bases). The CDR3 length is 17 residues. Germline CDR1 reads ENHRY; CDR2 reads SYGVKD. V dropped 0 bases and J dropped 4 bases, with 19 bases sitting between them. The CDR3: CAISESRAGTEIYEQYF. CDR3 sequence (DNA): TGTGCCATCAGTGAGTCGAGGGCGGGGACAGAAATATACGAGCAGTACTTC.

The chain couples TRBV30 to TRBJ2-7, with TRBD1 matching over 7 bases. The V gene end was trimmed by 2 bases and the J gene end by 4 bases; junction bases not matched to a gene: 8. This CDR3 region has 14 residues. CDR1 is GTSNPN, CDR2 SVGIG, per germline (reference sequence). The CDR3 sequence: CAWSPGTEIYEQYF. The CDR3 DNA reads TGTGCCTGGAGTCCCGGGACAGAGATTTACGAGCAGTACTTC. Drawing the rest from reference TRBV30 and TRBJ2-7, the complete variable domain is SQTIHQWPATLVQPVGSPLSLECTVEGTSNPNLYWYRQAAGRGLQLLFYSVGIGQISSEVPQNLSASRPQDRQFILSSKKLLLSDSGFYLCAWSPGTEIYEQYFGPGTRLTVT.

The chain uses TRBV28 and TRBJ2-6; maybe TRBD1 (5 bases). V was pared by 3 bases and J by 1 base, with 7 bases between. Per the germline V gene, CDR1 is MDHEN and CDR2 is SYDVKM. CDR3 length equals 15 residues. The CDR3 DNA is TGTGCCAGCAGTTTCTGGACATCTGGGGCCAACGTCCTGACTTTC. Protein: CASSFWTSGANVLTF.

V is TRBV6-5 and J is TRBJ1-4, with a possible D match to TRBD1 (6 bases). Germline loops: CDR1 MNHEY, CDR2 SVGAGI. The CDR3 is made up of 14 amino acids. Trimming took 5 bases from V and 3 from J, leaving 10 bases between them. DNA for the CDR3: TGTGCCAGCAGTCCCAGGGGTTCTAATGAAAAACTGTTTTTT. Translation: CASSPRGSNEKLFF.

This chain connects TRBV7-8 to TRBJ2-1; tentatively, D is TRBD2 (7 bases). The V end lost 5 bases, the J end lost 2 bases, and 16 bases lay between the germline ends. This CDR3 is built from 16 residues. The germline V gene encodes CDR1 SGHVS and CDR2 FQNEAQ. CDR3 coding DNA: TGTGCCAGCAGCCTACAGGGTCTAGCGGCCTACAATGAGCAGTTCTTC. It is translated as CASSLQGLAAYNEQFF.

The chain uses TRBV6-1 and TRBJ1-2, with 10 bases fitting TRBD1. Trimming at V came to 1 base and at J to 7 bases, leaving 3 bases not matched to a gene. This CDR3 has 14 amino acids. Germline loops: CDR1 MNHNS, CDR2 SASEGT. The DNA of the CDR3 is TGTGCCAGCAGTGAAGTCGGACAGGGGGGTGGCTACACCTTC. This encodes CASSEVGQGGGYTF.

The chain carries TRBV11-2 and TRBJ2-6; TRBD1 aligns across 9 bases. The CDR3 runs 16 residues. Trimming at V came to 11 bases and at J to 4 bases, leaving 12 bases not matched to a gene. Germline-derived CDR1 and CDR2 are SGHAT and FQNNGV. DNA for the CDR3: TGTGCCCACACGGGGGACAGGGTTAGGGGGGCCAACGTCCTGACTTTC. It specifies CAHTGDRVRGANVLTF.

The chain couples TRBV14 to TRBJ2-1; 8 bases match TRBD2. J was trimmed by 0 bases and V by 2 bases; bases with no gene match: 3. The length of the CDR3 is 16 residues. CDR1 and CDR2 from the germline V gene are SGHDN and FVKESK. The CDR3 is CASSQLGTSSYNEQFF. Written as DNA, the CDR3 is TGTGCCAGCAGCCAATTAGGGACTAGCTCCTACAATGAGCAGTTCTTC.

This chain uses TRBV28 with TRBJ1-2; 7 bases are a match to TRBD1. Germline values: CDR1 MDHEN, CDR2 SYDVKM. The CDR3 is made up of 12 amino acids. After removal of 5 bases from V and 6 bases from J, the junction contained 3 bases not matched to a gene. CDR3 in DNA: TGTGCCAGCAGTGGGGGACAGAATGGCTACACCTTC. Translating it yields CASSGGQNGYTF.

The J gene is TRBJ2-7, the V gene TRBV5-4; the match to TRBD2 covers 8 bases. This CDR3 region has 14 residues. Germline V CDR1 and CDR2: SGHNT, YYREEE (reference sequence). With 5 bases clipped from V and 0 bases from J, the junction kept 4 bases outside the gene matches. For the CDR3, the DNA is TGTGCCAGCAGTCGGGAGGGTGTCTCCTACGAGCAGTACTTC. Its translation: CASSREGVSYEQYF.

The chain has TRBV3-1 (or the pseudogene TRBV3-2) and TRBJ1-1; weak D call: TRBD1 (5 bases). CDR1 LGHDT and CDR2 YNNKEL come from the germline V gene (reference sequence). This CDR3 is built from 13 residues. The V gene lost 7 bases and the J gene lost 4 bases, with 13 bases spanning the gap. The CDR3 here is CASTILGGTEAFF. Here the CDR3 DNA reads TGTGCCAGCACCATCCTGGGGGGCACTGAAGCTTTCTTT.

CDR3 in DNA: TGTGCCAGCAGCGTAGGGGCCGCGAACTCTGGAAACACCATATATTTT. This encodes CASSVGAANSGNTIYF. V is TRBV9 and J is TRBJ1-3; D is ambiguous. Trimming shortened V by 0 bases and J by 0 bases, and 10 bases separated the two germline ends. Germline V gives CDR1 SGDLS, CDR2 YYNGEE. The CDR3 is made up of 16 amino acids.

With respect to this clone: The junction does not match germline at one end; this may be a read error. The chain has TRBV28 and TRBJ1-2; no definite D call. Germline V gives CDR1 MDHEN, CDR2 SYDVKM. The CDR3 is 14 amino acids. CDR3 in DNA: TGTGCCAGCAGACCGGCGTTAGCTAACTATGGCTACATCTTC. Amino acid sequence: CASRPALANYGYIF.

The chain employs TRBV7-9 and TRBJ2-2, with a possible D match to TRBD2 (5 bases). Looked up from germline, CDR1 is SEHNR and CDR2 is FQNEAQ (reference sequence). The CDR3 totals 14 residues. Trimming pared 3 bases from V and 0 bases from J, leaving 5 bases between. The DNA of the CDR3 is TGTGCCAGCAGCTTCGGGGCGAACACCGGGGAGCTGTTTTTT. As protein: CASSFGANTGELFF. Based on the CDR3 plus reference TRBV7-9 and TRBJ2-2, the full variable domain is DTGVSQNPRHKITKRGQNVTFRCDPISEHNRLYWYRQTLGQGPEFLTYFQNEAQLEKSRLLSDRFSAERPKGSFSTLEIQRTEQGDSAMYLCASSFGANTGELFFGEGSRLTVL.

The chain links TRBV11-3 to TRBJ2-6; 7 bases are a match to TRBD1. The V and J ends lost 6 bases and 0 bases, in that order; junction bases with no gene match: 17. Germline V gives CDR1 SGHNT, CDR2 YENEEA. This CDR3 has 20 amino acids. CDR3 amino acids: CASRRGTASRPGSGANVLTF. The CDR3 nucleotides read TGTGCCAGCAGGCGAGGGACAGCCTCCAGACCCGGCTCTGGGGCCAACGTCCTGACTTTC.

In its sample, this clone was seen a few times. The DNA for the CDR3 is TGTGCCACCAGCTCCCGGTCGGGGTCTGGGGCCAACGTCCTGACTTTC. Translating it yields CATSSRSGSGANVLTF. The rearrangement links TRBV15 to TRBJ2-6, with D possibly being TRBD2 (5 bases). The V and J ends lost 5 bases and 1 base respectively, with 12 bases between them. From germline, CDR1 is LNHNV and CDR2 YYDKDF (reference sequence). The CDR3 spans 16 residues.

On this clone: A junction boundary mismatches the germline segment, possibly from a read error. The rearrangement uses TRBV7-7 and TRBJ2-3, with D unresolved. This CDR3 is built from 15 residues. The germline CDR1 and CDR2 sequences are SSHAT and FNYEAQ (reference sequence). The DNA for the CDR3 is TGTGCTAGCAGCCCGCTAAAACCTTTCACAGATACGCAGTATTTT. As protein: CASSPLKPFTDTQYF.

The V and J genes are TRBV19 and TRBJ2-1, with unresolved D. Germline V gene sequence: CDR1 LNHDA, CDR2 SQIVND (reference sequence). The CDR3 spans 15 residues. Between the trimmed V and J ends, which lost 3 bases and 0 bases, there was a span of 9 bases. The CDR3 reads CASSIGSSSYNEQFF. In DNA, the CDR3 is TGTGCCAGTAGTATCGGATCTAGCTCCTACAATGAGCAGTTCTTC.

The chain is built from TRBV12-5 and TRBJ2-1, with D hard to call. The CDR3 sequence is 10 residues long. The germline V gene has CDR1 LGHNT and CDR2 FRNRAP. Trimming shortened V by 5 bases and J by 10 bases, and 6 bases separated the two germline ends. The CDR3 region is CASGVGEQFF. The CDR3, as DNA: TGTGCTAGTGGTGTTGGCGAGCAGTTCTTC.

The chain has TRBV28 and TRBJ2-3, with TRBD1 matching 7 bases. Germline CDR1 MDHEN, CDR2 SYDVKM. Trimming removed 5 bases from V and 1 base from J; junction bases left unmatched: 3. This CDR3 is 14 amino acids long. DNA of the CDR3: TGTGCCAGCAGTACAGACAGGGGCACAGATACGCAGTATTTT. It is translated as CASSTDRGTDTQYF.

This clone was seen once. J is TRBJ1-2 and V is TRBV4-3; D gene ambiguous. V gave up 0 bases and J gave up 0 bases, with 11 bases separating them. The CDR3 has 16 amino acids. CDR1 and CDR2 (germline): LGHNA, YSLEER. The CDR3 reads CASSQDRQAANYGYTF. CDR3 coding DNA: TGCGCCAGCAGCCAAGATAGGCAGGCCGCTAACTATGGCTACACCTTC.

This chain connects TRBV11-3 to TRBJ2-1; 8 positions agree with TRBD1. Germline V gene sequence: CDR1 SGHNT, CDR2 YENEEA. The CDR3 is 15 amino acids. The V and J ends lost 3 bases and 8 bases, in that order; junction bases with no gene match: 9. The CDR3 bases are TGTGCCAGCAGCTTCGTCGTCGACAGGGGTCATGAGCAGTTCTTC. Protein sequence: CASSFVVDRGHEQFF. Full variable domain (outside the CDR3, taken from reference TRBV11-3 and TRBJ2-1): EAGVVQSPRYKIIEKKQPVAFWCNPISGHNTLYWYLQNLGQGPELLIRYENEEAVDDSQLPKDRFSAERLKGVDSTLKIQPAELGDSAVYLCASSFVVDRGHEQFFGPGTRLTVL.

The rearrangement uses TRBV29-1 and TRBJ2-7; 8 bases map to TRBD1. The V segment lost 7 bases and the J segment 3 bases; nucleotides outside the gene matches: 5. From germline, CDR1 is SQVTM and CDR2 ANQGSEA. This CDR3 comprises 12 residues. The CDR3 region is CSALGQGYEQYF. The CDR3 DNA is TGCAGCGCCTTAGGACAGGGCTACGAGCAGTACTTC.

This clone turned up a few times. The rearrangement links TRBV28 to TRBJ2-3; 8 nucleotides line up with TRBD2. Germline loops: CDR1 MDHEN, CDR2 SYDVKM. This CDR3 is built from 17 residues. The V gene end was trimmed by 4 bases and the J gene end by 4 bases; junction bases not matched to a gene: 13. Here the CDR3 DNA reads TGTGCCAGCAGTTCCACAACGGGACTAGTGGATTCAGATACGCAGTATTTT. This gives the protein CASSSTTGLVDSDTQYF.